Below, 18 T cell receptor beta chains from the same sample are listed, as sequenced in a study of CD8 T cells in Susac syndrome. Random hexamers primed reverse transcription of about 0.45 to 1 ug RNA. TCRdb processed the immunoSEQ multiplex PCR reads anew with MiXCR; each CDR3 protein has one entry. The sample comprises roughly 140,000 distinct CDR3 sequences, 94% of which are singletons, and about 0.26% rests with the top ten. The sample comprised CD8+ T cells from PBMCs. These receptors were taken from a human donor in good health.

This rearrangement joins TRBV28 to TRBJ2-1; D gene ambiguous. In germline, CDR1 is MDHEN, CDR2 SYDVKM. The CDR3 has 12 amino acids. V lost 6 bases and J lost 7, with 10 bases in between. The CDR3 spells CASSPNKNEQFF. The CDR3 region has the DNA TGTGCCAGCAGCCCTAACAAGAATGAGCAGTTCTTC.

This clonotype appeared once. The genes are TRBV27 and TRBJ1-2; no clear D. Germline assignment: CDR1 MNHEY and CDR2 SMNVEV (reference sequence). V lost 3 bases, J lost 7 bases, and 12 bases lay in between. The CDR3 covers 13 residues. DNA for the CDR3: TGTGCCAGCAGTTTGGAGGGTCGTGGTGGCTACACCTTC. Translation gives CASSLEGRGGYTF.

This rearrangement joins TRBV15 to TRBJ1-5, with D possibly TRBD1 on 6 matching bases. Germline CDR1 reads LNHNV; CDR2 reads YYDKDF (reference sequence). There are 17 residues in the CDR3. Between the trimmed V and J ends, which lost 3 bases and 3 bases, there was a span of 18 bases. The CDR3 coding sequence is TGTGCCACCAGCAGTAGTAGGGGGGCCTGGATCAATCAGCCCCAGCATTTT. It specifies CATSSSRGAWINQPQHF.

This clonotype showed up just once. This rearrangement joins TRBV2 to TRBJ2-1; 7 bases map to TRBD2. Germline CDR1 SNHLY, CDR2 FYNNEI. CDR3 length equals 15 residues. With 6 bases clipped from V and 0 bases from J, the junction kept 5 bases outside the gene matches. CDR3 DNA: TGTGCCAGCAGATTCGCTAGCGGCTCCTACAATGAGCAGTTCTTC. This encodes CASRFASGSYNEQFF. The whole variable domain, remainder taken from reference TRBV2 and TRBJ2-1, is EPEVTQTPSHQVTQMGQEVILRCVPISNHLYFYWYRQILGQKVEFLVSFYNNEISEKSEIFDDQFSVERPDGSNFTLKIRSTKLEDSAMYFCASRFASGSYNEQFFGPGTRLTVL.

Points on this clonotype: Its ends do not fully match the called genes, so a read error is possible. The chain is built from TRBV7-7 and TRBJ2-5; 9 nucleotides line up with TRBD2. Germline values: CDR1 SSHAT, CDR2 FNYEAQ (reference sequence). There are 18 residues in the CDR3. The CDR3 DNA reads TGTGCTAGCAGCTCCCGGACTAGCGTTGGAGACCGACAAGAGACCCAGTACTTC. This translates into CASSSRTSVGDRQETQYF. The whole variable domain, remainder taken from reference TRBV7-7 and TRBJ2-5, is GAGVSQSPRYKVTKRGQDVTLRCDPISSHATLYWYQQALGQGPEFLTYFNYEAQPDKSGLPSDRFSAERPEGSISTLTIQRTEQRDSAMYRCASSSRTSVGDRQETQYFGPGTRLLVL.

The CDR3 sequence: CASSFLDRSYEQYF. DNA of the CDR3: TGTGCCAGCAGTTTCTTGGACAGGTCCTACGAGCAGTACTTC. The chain recombines TRBV27 with TRBJ2-7; TRBD1 matches 7 bases. This CDR3 contains 14 residues. The germline gives CDR1 MNHEY, CDR2 SMNVEV (reference sequence). V lost 3 bases, J lost 1 base, and 3 bases stayed unmatched.

CDR3 protein: CASSPLPSDNEQFF. The CDR3 DNA is TGTGCCAGCAGCCCACTCCCTAGTGACAATGAGCAGTTCTTC. The rearrangement links TRBV7-8 to TRBJ2-1; D unresolved. V was cut by 5 bases and J by 5 bases, with 13 bases left in between. Germline CDR1 SGHVS, CDR2 FQNEAQ. The CDR3 has 14 residues.

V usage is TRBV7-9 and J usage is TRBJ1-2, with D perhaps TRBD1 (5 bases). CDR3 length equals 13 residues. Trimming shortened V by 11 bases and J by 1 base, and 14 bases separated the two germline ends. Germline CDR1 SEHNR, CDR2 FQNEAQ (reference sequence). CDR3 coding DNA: TGTGCCTCTCGGGACGGCAATAACTATGGCTACACCTTC. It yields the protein CASRDGNNYGYTF. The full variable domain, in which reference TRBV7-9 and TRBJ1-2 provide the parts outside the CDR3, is DTGVSQNPRHKITKRGQNVTFRCDPISEHNRLYWYRQTLGQGPEFLTYFQNEAQLEKSRLLSDRFSAERPKGSFSTLEIQRTEQGDSAMYLCASRDGNNYGYTFGSGTRLTVV.

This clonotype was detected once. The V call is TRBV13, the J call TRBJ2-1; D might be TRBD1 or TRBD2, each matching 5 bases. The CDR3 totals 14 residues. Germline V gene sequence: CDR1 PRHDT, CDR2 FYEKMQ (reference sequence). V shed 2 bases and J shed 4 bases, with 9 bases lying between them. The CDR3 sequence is CASSLPGPYNEQFF. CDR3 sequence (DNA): TGTGCCAGCAGCTTACCGGGACCTTACAATGAGCAGTTCTTC.

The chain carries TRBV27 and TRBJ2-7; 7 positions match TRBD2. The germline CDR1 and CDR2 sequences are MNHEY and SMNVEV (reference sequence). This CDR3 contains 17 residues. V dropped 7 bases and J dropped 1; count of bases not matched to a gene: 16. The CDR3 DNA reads TGTGCCAGCAAAACCGGGACTACCTACTTGGGGTCCTACGAGCAGTACTTC. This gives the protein CASKTGTTYLGSYEQYF.

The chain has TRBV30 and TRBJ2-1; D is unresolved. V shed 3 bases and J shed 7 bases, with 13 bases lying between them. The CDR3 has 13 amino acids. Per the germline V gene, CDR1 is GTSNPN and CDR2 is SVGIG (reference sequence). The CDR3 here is CAWSVSLVNEQFF. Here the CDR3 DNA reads TGTGCCTGGAGCGTCAGCTTGGTGAATGAGCAGTTCTTC.

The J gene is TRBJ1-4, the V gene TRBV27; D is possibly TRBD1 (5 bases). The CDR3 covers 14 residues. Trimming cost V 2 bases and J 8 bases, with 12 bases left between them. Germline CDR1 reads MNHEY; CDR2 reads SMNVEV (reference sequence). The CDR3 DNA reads TGTGCCAGCAGTTTACAGGGATCGGGGGAAAAACTGTTTTTT. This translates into CASSLQGSGEKLFF.

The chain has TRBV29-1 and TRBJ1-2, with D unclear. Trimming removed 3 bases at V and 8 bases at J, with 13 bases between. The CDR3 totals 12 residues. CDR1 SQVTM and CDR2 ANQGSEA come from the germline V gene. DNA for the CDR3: TGCAGCGTTGAGGCGTTTTCGGACGGCTACACCTTC. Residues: CSVEAFSDGYTF.

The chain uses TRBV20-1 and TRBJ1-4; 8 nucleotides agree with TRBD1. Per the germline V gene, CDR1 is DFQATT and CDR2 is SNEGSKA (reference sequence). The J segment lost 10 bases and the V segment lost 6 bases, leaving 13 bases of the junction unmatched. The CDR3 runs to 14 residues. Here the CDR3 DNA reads TGCAGTGCAAAGACCAGGGGGCGTAGCGGAAAACTGTTTTTT. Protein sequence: CSAKTRGRSGKLFF.

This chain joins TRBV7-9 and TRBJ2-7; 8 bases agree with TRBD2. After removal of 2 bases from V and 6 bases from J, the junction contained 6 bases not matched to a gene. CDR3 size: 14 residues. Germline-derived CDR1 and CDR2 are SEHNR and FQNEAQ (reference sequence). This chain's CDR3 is CASSLSSGVAEQYF. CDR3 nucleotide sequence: TGTGCCAGCAGCTTAAGTAGCGGGGTTGCCGAGCAGTACTTC.

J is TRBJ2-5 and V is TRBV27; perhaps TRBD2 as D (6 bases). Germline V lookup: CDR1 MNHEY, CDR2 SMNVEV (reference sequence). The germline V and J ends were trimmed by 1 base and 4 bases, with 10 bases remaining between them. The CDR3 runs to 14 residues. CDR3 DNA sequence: TGTGCCAGCAGTTTATATCAGGGAGGAGAGACCCAGTACTTC. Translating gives CASSLYQGGETQYF.

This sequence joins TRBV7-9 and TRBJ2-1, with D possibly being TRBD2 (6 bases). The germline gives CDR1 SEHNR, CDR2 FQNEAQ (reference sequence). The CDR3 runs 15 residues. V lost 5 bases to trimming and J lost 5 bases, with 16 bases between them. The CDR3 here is CASSQAGGGDNEQFF. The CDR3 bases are TGTGCCAGCAGCCAAGCGGGTGGTGGCGACAATGAGCAGTTCTTC. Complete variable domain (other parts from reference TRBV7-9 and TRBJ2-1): DTGVSQNPRHKITKRGQNVTFRCDPISEHNRLYWYRQTLGQGPEFLTYFQNEAQLEKSRLLSDRFSAERPKGSFSTLEIQRTEQGDSAMYLCASSQAGGGDNEQFFGPGTRLTVL.

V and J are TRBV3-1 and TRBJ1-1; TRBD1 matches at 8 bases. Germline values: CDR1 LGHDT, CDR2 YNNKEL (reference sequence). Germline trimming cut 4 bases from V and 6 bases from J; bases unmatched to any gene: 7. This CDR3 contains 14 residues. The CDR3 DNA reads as TGTGCCAGCAGCCGGATACAGGGGGTGGCTGAAGCTTTCTTT. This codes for CASSRIQGVAEAFF.